The 30 T cell receptor beta chains reported below all come from one sample, sequenced in a study of T cell repertoires in cytomegalovirus infection. MiXCR, run by TCRdb on the reads, gives a single entry per CDR3 protein. The sample has about 71,000 distinct CDR3 sequences, about 20% seen once. These receptors have no known antigen. The sequencing used CD8+ T cells from cultured PBMCs, collected from culture after CMV antigen stimulation. These receptors all come from a human donor in good health (CMV status not recorded). Some clones in this sample may be carry-over from other donors' samples.

This chain's CDR3 is CASSLVEGARTEAFF. The CDR3 DNA reads TGTGCCAGCAGCTTAGTTGAGGGGGCGCGCACTGAAGCTTTCTTT. The rearrangement joins TRBV7-2 to TRBJ1-1; 7 bases are a match to TRBD1. The CDR3 contains 15 residues. V lost 1 base to trimming and J lost 4 bases; unmatched junction nucleotides: 6. Germline assignment: CDR1 SGHTA and CDR2 FQGNSA.

This clonotype was detected a few times. The rearrangement joins TRBV12-3 or TRBV12-4 to TRBJ2-1; TRBD2 is a possible D gene (5 bases). The V gene lost 3 bases and the J gene lost 6 bases, with 12 bases spanning the gap. The CDR3 is made up of 14 amino acids. CDR3 residues: CASSFGLGGNEQFF. In DNA, the CDR3 is TGTGCCAGCAGTTTCGGATTAGGAGGCAATGAGCAGTTCTTC.

The V call is TRBV19, the J call TRBJ2-5; no clear D gene. V lost 8 bases to trimming and J lost 2 bases, with 18 bases between them. Germline CDR1 is LNHDA and CDR2 is SQIVND (reference sequence). The CDR3 has 15 residues. The CDR3 sequence: CASQVTTNPQETQYF. The CDR3 DNA is TGTGCCAGTCAAGTTACTACTAATCCACAAGAGACCCAGTACTTC.

The chain is built from TRBV7-9 and TRBJ2-7; TRBD1 is a possible D gene (6 bases). Germline CDR1 is SEHNR and CDR2 is FQNEAQ (reference sequence). This CDR3 comprises 16 residues. V gave up 5 bases and J gave up 2 bases, with 19 bases separating them. CDR3 in amino acids: CASSPWLDSLPYEQYF. The CDR3 region has the DNA TGTGCCAGCAGCCCTTGGCTGGACAGCCTACCCTACGAGCAGTACTTC. Full variable domain (outside the CDR3, taken from reference TRBV7-9 and TRBJ2-7): DTGVSQNPRHKITKRGQNVTFRCDPISEHNRLYWYRQTLGQGPEFLTYFQNEAQLEKSRLLSDRFSAERPKGSFSTLEIQRTEQGDSAMYLCASSPWLDSLPYEQYFGPGTRLTVT.

This chain links TRBV7-8 with TRBJ1-6; 11 nucleotides align to TRBD1. The CDR3 length is 17 residues. Germline loops: CDR1 SGHVS, CDR2 FQNEAQ. V lost 5 bases, J lost 4 bases, and 7 bases stayed unmatched. DNA of the CDR3: TGTGCCAGCAGCCCGACCGGGACAGGGGGATATAATTCACCCCTCCACTTT. This codes for CASSPTGTGGYNSPLHF.

The chain is built from TRBV7-9 and TRBJ2-5; D call uncertain. The germline gives CDR1 SEHNR, CDR2 FQNEAQ (reference sequence). V was clipped by 8 bases and J by 4 bases, with 11 bases between them. The CDR3 has 12 amino acids. As DNA, the CDR3 is TGTGCCAGCCTCAGCCGGCGAGAGACCCAGTACTTC. It encodes CASLSRRETQYF.

The rearrangement links TRBV10-3 to TRBJ2-2; D is perhaps TRBD1 (5 bases). CDR3 length: 17 residues. The germline gives CDR1 ENHRY, CDR2 SYGVKD. The ends were cut back, 6 bases at V and 2 bases at J, with 19 bases in the middle. CDR3 loop: CAIRENQGNLNTGELFF. The DNA for the CDR3 is TGTGCCATCAGGGAGAACCAGGGTAACCTAAACACCGGGGAGCTGTTTTTT.

This clonotype was observed a few times. The chain's CDR3 is CASSLVTGELFF. For the CDR3, the DNA is TGTGCCAGCAGCTTAGTAACCGGGGAGCTGTTTTTT. This chain links TRBV7-8 with TRBJ2-2; D is undetermined. V was cut by 1 base and J by 5 bases, with 2 bases left in between. Germline assignment: CDR1 SGHVS and CDR2 FQNEAQ. This CDR3 is 12 amino acids long. Looking up the rest from reference TRBV7-8 and TRBJ2-2 gives the full variable domain: GAGVSQSPRYKVAKRGQDVALRCDPISGHVSLFWYQQALGQGPEFLTYFQNEAQLDKSGLPSDRFFAERPEGSVSTLKIQRTQQEDSAVYLCASSLVTGELFFGEGSRLTVL.

This chain joins TRBV7-9 and TRBJ2-7; 10 bases map to TRBD1. Germline V gene data show CDR1 as SEHNR and CDR2 as FQNEAQ (reference sequence). V lost 5 bases and J lost 6; bases outside the gene matches: 10. The CDR3 covers 15 residues. CDR3 residues: CASSHTGTGDVEQYF. The CDR3 region has the DNA TGTGCCAGCAGCCATACCGGGACAGGGGACGTCGAGCAGTACTTC.

The chain uses TRBV7-9 and TRBJ2-7; D is perhaps TRBD1 (5 bases). The CDR3 runs 15 residues. CDR1 and CDR2 (germline): SEHNR, FQNEAQ (reference sequence). V dropped 2 bases and J dropped 2 bases, with 13 bases sitting between them. The CDR3 sequence: CASSLRWTPTYEQYF. CDR3 coding DNA: TGTGCCAGCAGCTTAAGATGGACACCCACCTACGAGCAGTACTTC.

This CDR3 reads CASSSSWRGAPEETQYF. Here the CDR3 DNA reads TGTGCCAGCAGTTCCTCCTGGCGGGGGGCTCCCGAAGAGACCCAGTACTTC. The rearrangement uses TRBV6-2 or TRBV6-3 and TRBJ2-5, with 8 bases lining up with TRBD2. The trim removed 4 bases at V and 3 bases at J, leaving 13 bases unmatched. The V gene's germline CDR1 is MNHEY and CDR2 SVGEGT. This CDR3 contains 17 residues.

The chain employs TRBV12-3 or TRBV12-4 and TRBJ2-3; D ambiguous. The CDR3 runs 13 residues. The germline V and J ends were trimmed by 3 bases and 6 bases, with 10 bases remaining between them. The CDR3 coding sequence is TGTGCCAGCAGTTTCGGCTCCCATGATACGCAGTATTTT. Translating it yields CASSFGSHDTQYF.

The chain recombines TRBV27 with TRBJ1-1; D ambiguous. Looked up from germline, CDR1 is MNHEY and CDR2 is SMNVEV (reference sequence). The CDR3 is made up of 12 amino acids. Trimming removed 7 bases at V and 10 bases at J, with 16 bases between. CDR3 coding DNA: TGTGCCAGCATAGGACCTTCCTCCCGAGCTTTCTTT. Its translation: CASIGPSSRAFF.

This clonotype was picked up a small number of times. The chain has TRBV7-2 and TRBJ2-3; a weak D match, TRBD1 (6 bases). V was cut by 8 bases and J by 0 bases, with 15 bases left in between. This CDR3 has 15 amino acids. From germline, CDR1 is SGHTA and CDR2 FQGNSA. The CDR3 loop is CASGHRDTSTDTQYF. CDR3 nucleotide sequence: TGTGCCAGCGGACACCGGGACACCAGCACAGATACGCAGTATTTT.

Notes on this clonotype: Germline is not matched at one junction end, which may reflect a read error. This chain joins TRBV12-3 or TRBV12-4 and TRBJ2-7, with D hard to call. There are 11 residues in the CDR3. The CDR3: CASSLGSVSNF. CDR3 DNA sequence: TGTGCCAGCAGTCTAGGGTCAGTATCTAACTTC.

The rearrangement uses TRBV29-1 and TRBJ1-2; 8 positions match TRBD1. Per the germline V gene, CDR1 is SQVTM and CDR2 is ANQGSEA. V lost 6 bases to trimming and J lost 0 bases; unmatched junction nucleotides: 3. The CDR3 consists of 13 residues. CDR3 residues: CSVDREANYGYTF. CDR3 DNA sequence: TGCAGCGTGGACAGGGAAGCTAACTATGGCTACACCTTC. The full variable domain, with the rest looked up from reference TRBV29-1 and TRBJ1-2, is SAVISQKPSRDICQRGTSLTIQCQVDSQVTMMFWYRQQPGQSLTLIATANQGSEATYESGFVIDKFPISRPNLTFSTLTVSNMSPEDSSIYLCSVDREANYGYTFGSGTRLTVV.

This clonotype was counted only a few times. The chain has TRBV24-1 and TRBJ1-2; no clear D gene. There are 11 residues in the CDR3. The germline CDR1 and CDR2 sequences are KGHDR and SFDVKD. With 6 bases removed from V and 5 bases from J, the gap between germline ends came to 6 bases. This CDR3 is CATSMGYGYTF. CDR3 in DNA: TGTGCCACCAGTATGGGATATGGCTACACCTTC.

This clonotype has only a few counts. The chain recombines TRBV7-9 with TRBJ1-1; D gene ambiguous. Germline V lookup: CDR1 SEHNR, CDR2 FQNEAQ (reference sequence). The ends were cut back, 6 bases at V and 5 bases at J, with 16 bases in the middle. The CDR3 consists of 14 residues. Written as DNA, the CDR3 is TGTGCCAGCAGACTTCCGGGCGGAATTACTGAAGCTTTCTTT. It yields the protein CASRLPGGITEAFF.

This clonotype has only a few counts. The V gene is TRBV6-2 or TRBV6-3, the J gene TRBJ1-1; 8 bases are shared with TRBD1. V gave up 4 bases and J gave up 0 bases; unmatched junction bases: 10. Looked up from germline, CDR1 is MNHEY and CDR2 is SVGEGT. The CDR3 length is 17 residues. This chain's CDR3 is CASSSLATGVVNTEAFF. CDR3 nucleotide sequence: TGTGCCAGCAGTTCCTTGGCGACAGGGGTGGTGAACACTGAAGCTTTCTTT.

In this sample, this clonotype turned up a few times. The V and J genes are TRBV4-1 and TRBJ1-2, with D unresolved. Germline CDR1 reads MGHRA; CDR2 reads YSYEKL. Trimming took 0 bases from V and 8 from J, leaving 13 bases between them. The CDR3 spans 14 residues. CDR3 in DNA: TGCGCCAGCAGCCAAGAAGGCCATATCGACGGCTACACCTTC. Translating gives CASSQEGHIDGYTF.

This clonotype was seen a few times. The V call is TRBV4-2, the J call TRBJ1-4; the D gene is possibly TRBD1 (6 bases). Germline CDR1 is LGHNA and CDR2 is YNFKEQ. This CDR3 spans 19 amino acids. V shed 0 bases and J shed 5 bases, with 22 bases lying between them. The CDR3 sequence: CASSQETLKIKTGNEKLFF. The DNA for the CDR3 is TGTGCCAGCAGCCAAGAAACACTTAAAATAAAAACAGGGAATGAAAAACTGTTTTTT.

This clonotype has a handful of counts. The chain recombines TRBV7-6 with TRBJ2-5, with D uncertain. In germline, CDR1 is SGHVS, CDR2 FNYEAQ. V was pared by 5 bases and J by 0 bases, with 10 bases between. This CDR3 region has 14 residues. The CDR3 is CASSLGRNQETQYF. In DNA, the CDR3 is TGTGCCAGCAGCCTCGGACGGAACCAAGAGACCCAGTACTTC. The whole variable domain, filled in from reference TRBV7-6 and TRBJ2-5, reads GAGVSQSPRYKVTKRGQDVALRCDPISGHVSLYWYRQALGQGPEFLTYFNYEAQQDKSGLPNDRFSAERPEGSISTLTIQRTEQRDSAMYRCASSLGRNQETQYFGPGTRLLVL.

This clonotype was found a few times. The V call is TRBV7-2, the J call TRBJ2-5; no firm D call. CDR3 length: 12 amino acids. Germline V gives CDR1 SGHTA, CDR2 FQGNSA. The germline V and J ends were trimmed by 5 bases and 4 bases, with 8 bases remaining between them. The CDR3 sequence is CASSVGVETQYF. The CDR3 DNA sequence: TGTGCCAGCAGCGTAGGAGTAGAGACCCAGTACTTC.

The V gene is TRBV7-6, the J gene TRBJ1-1; 8 positions match TRBD1. In germline, CDR1 is SGHVS, CDR2 FNYEAQ. With V trimmed by 4 bases and J by 2 bases, 3 bases remained unmatched. CDR3 length equals 14 residues. The CDR3 region is CASSSRGPNTEAFF. The CDR3, as DNA: TGTGCCAGCAGCTCCAGGGGGCCAAACACTGAAGCTTTCTTT.

The chain recombines TRBV12-3 or TRBV12-4 with TRBJ1-3; the D gene is possibly TRBD1 (6 bases). Trimming shortened V by 6 bases and J by 0 bases, and 24 bases separated the two germline ends. The CDR3 contains 19 residues. The CDR3 DNA sequence: TGTGCCAGCAGGGCGGGACACTTAGGCACTCAACACTCTGGAAACACCATATATTTT. Translating gives CASRAGHLGTQHSGNTIYF.

This clonotype has only a few counts. The gene calls are TRBV19 and TRBJ2-1; D not resolved. The CDR3 covers 16 residues. The germline V gene has CDR1 LNHDA and CDR2 SQIVND (reference sequence). V was clipped by 4 bases and J by 0 bases, with 13 bases between them. The CDR3 sequence: CASSNPGPSSYNEQFF. The DNA for the CDR3 is TGTGCCAGTAGTAACCCGGGCCCTAGCTCCTACAATGAGCAGTTCTTC.

This clonotype was seen a handful of times. The chain couples TRBV6-6 to TRBJ1-2; D gene unclear. From germline, CDR1 is MNHNY and CDR2 SVGAGI (reference sequence). V was shortened by 0 bases and J by 10 bases, with 12 bases between the two germline ends. This CDR3 has 13 amino acids. In DNA form, the CDR3 reads TGTGCCAGCAGTTACTCCGTGAGGGATCACTACACCTTC. Encoded protein: CASSYSVRDHYTF.

This clonotype was recorded at least ten times. The chain has TRBV7-2 and TRBJ2-5; D is possibly TRBD2 (6 bases). This CDR3 spans 16 amino acids. Trimming pared 4 bases from V and 1 base from J, leaving 16 bases between. CDR1 SGHTA and CDR2 FQGNSA come from the germline V gene. CDR3 DNA: TGTGCCAGCAGCTCACCGCCAAGGCGGGGCCAAGAGACCCAGTACTTC. This codes for CASSSPPRRGQETQYF. Variable domain in full (rest from reference TRBV7-2 and TRBJ2-5): GAGVSQSPSNKVTEKGKDVELRCDPISGHTALYWYRQSLGQGLEFLIYFQGNSAPDKSGLPSDRFSAERTGGSVSTLTIQRTQQEDSAVYLCASSSPPRRGQETQYFGPGTRLLVL.

As regards this clonotype: The missing conserved phenylalanine or tryptophan at the end of this CDR3 makes a read error likely. Because the CDR3's place on the DNA is in doubt, the DNA is left out and the CDR3 is given as listed by TCRdb. The chain combines TRBV7-2 with TRBJ2-4; the table's TRBD2 call for D was not verified on the DNA. The CDR3 has 13 residues if both end residues are counted. The germline CDR1 and CDR2 sequences are SGHTA and FQGNSA. This CDR3 is CASSLVAAETIAG.

V gene TRBV11-2 combines with J gene TRBJ2-2; the D gene is possibly TRBD1 (6 bases). Trimming took 4 bases from V and 5 from J, leaving 20 bases between them. The CDR3 is 17 amino acids. Germline V gives CDR1 SGHAT, CDR2 FQNNGV. CDR3 loop: CASSSTWVQGGTGELFF. The CDR3 nucleotides read TGTGCCAGCAGCTCCACTTGGGTACAGGGCGGAACCGGGGAGCTGTTTTTT.